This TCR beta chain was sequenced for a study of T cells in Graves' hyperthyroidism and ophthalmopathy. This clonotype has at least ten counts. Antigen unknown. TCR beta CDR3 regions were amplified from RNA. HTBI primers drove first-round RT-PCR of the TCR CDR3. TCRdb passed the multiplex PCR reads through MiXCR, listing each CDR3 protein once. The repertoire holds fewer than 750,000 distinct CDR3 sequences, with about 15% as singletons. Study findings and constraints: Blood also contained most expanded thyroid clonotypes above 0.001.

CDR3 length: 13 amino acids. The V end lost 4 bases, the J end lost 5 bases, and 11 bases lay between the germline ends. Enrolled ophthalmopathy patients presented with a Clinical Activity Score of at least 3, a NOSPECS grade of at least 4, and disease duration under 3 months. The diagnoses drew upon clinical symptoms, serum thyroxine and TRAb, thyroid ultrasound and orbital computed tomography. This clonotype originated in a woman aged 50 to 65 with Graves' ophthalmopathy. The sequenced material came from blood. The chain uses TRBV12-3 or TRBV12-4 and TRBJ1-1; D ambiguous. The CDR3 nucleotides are TGTGCCAGCAGTTCCCCTGGCGGAACTGAAGCTTTCTTT. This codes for CASSSPGGTEAFF.